The sequence of this T cell receptor beta chain was determined in a study of neurological immune-mediated disorders. CDR3 length: 15 amino acids. Trimming cost V 1 base and J 7 bases, with 14 bases left between them. CDR1 is DFQATT and CDR2 is SNEGSKA in the germline V gene (reference sequence). This clonotype was detected many times. TCRdb re-derived calls from the 5' RACE reads in MiXCR, one entry per CDR3 protein. The table records 49,000 or so distinct CDR3 sequences, roughly 17% of them present only once. The sequenced sample was PBMCs. The V call is TRBV20-1, the J call TRBJ1-6, with D maybe TRBD1 (5 bases). The sequence derives from a man aged 60 to 75 in good health. The CDR3, as DNA: TGCAGTGCTAGAGGGGAGGGGTTGGGGAATTCACCCCTCCACTTT. It encodes CSARGEGLGNSPLHF.